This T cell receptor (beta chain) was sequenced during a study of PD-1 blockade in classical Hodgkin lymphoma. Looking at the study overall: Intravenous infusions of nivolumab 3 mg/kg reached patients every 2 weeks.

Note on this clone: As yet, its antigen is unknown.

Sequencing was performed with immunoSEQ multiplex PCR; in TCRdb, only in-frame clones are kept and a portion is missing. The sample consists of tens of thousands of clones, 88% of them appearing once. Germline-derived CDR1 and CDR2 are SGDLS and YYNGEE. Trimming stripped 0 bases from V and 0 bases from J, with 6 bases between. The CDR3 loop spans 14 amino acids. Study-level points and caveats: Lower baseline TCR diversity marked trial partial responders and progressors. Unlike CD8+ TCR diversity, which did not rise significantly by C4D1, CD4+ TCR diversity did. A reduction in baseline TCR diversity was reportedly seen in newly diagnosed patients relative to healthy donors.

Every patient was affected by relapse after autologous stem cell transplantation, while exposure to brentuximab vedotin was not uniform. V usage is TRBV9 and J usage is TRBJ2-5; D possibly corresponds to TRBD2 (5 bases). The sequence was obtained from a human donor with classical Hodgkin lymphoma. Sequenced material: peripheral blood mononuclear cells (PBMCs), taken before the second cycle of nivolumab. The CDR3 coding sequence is TGTGCCAGCAGCGTAGGGGAGAACCAAGAGACCCAGTACTTC. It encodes CASSVGENQETQYF.